This entry is about one TCR beta chain. This clone came up once. Its antigen is unknown. Per-base quality was not reported, and no clone a single base away is much larger than it. The source of the sample is a study of shared clonotypes between healthy human individuals (dated by TCRdb to the early 2020s). At the level of the whole study: The cohort included a few men and two women between 18 and 49 years of age. For each donor, three plates each were used for CD4 naive and CD4 memory, two plates were used for CD8 naive, and one plate was used for CD8 memory. The study deeply sequenced blood TCR repertoires of five healthy adults to estimate repertoire size and the extent of clonotype sharing between individuals. To increase sequencing depth and limit assay-specific biases, TCR repertoire library preparation and sequencing were carried out by different laboratories using diverse techniques. Each donor's leukapheresis produced roughly between roughly 0.85 and 9.5 billion PBMCs. The paper as a whole reports these results and caveats: Even with the large sequencing depth, rarefaction of the sorted-subset datasets indicated that sequencing was incomplete. The small number of donors limited the genetic and exposure-history diversity represented. Across a few donors, roughly 5.4% of naive CD4, roughly 3.5% of naive CD8, around 2.1% of memory CD4, and roughly 0.41% of memory CD8 clonotypes were shared. Higher generation probabilities were observed for clonotypes shared by all four sorted-subset donors than for non-shared clonotypes. Pairwise subsampling indicated that sequencing depth was expected to affect the degree of clonotype sharing among donors. Naive subsets generally had larger estimated clonotype richness than memory subsets did. Only blood was sampled, and tissue TCR repertoires likely differ from those in blood.

Counted from cysteine to phenylalanine, this CDR3 has 14 amino acids. Here the CDR3 DNA is all that survives: 42 bases in frame from base 1. In the germline V gene, CDR1 corresponds to SGHVS and CDR2 to FNYEAQ. Deletion took 4 bases off V and 6 bases off J, with a span of 16 bases between the germline ends. Using the deep immunoSEQ assay, TCR CDR3 regions were amplified from genomic DNA by multiplex PCR. Extracted genomic DNA from each cell subset was distributed evenly across all wells of several immunoSEQ 96-well plates, and each plate was treated as a replicate. Each replicate PCR for sorted subsets received roughly 0.2 ug genomic DNA, equal to roughly 30,000 T cell genomes. The purified libraries were quantified using a Qubit 3.0 fluorometer, sized with a Bioanalyzer 2100, and then quantified again using the KAPA Library Quantification kit. Each immunoSEQ 96-well plate was sequenced on its own single-read 150-cycle Illumina NextSeq 550 flow cell. The study's own analysis went as follows. Because the immunoSEQ output included only junctional sequences and no quality scores, the filtering could not be the same as the filtering used for full-length reads. To assign V/J genes and CDR3, sequences were annotated using PyIR, a Python wrapper for IgBLAST v1.9, with IMGT germline references. Any read was removed if the V/J assignment was weak (E-value above 1e-6), the CDR3 was missing, or the read contained stop codons, out-of-frame junctions, or ambiguous translated residues. V3J clonotypes were defined as sequences sharing the same inferred V gene, J gene, and CDR3 amino acid sequence. To compute the percentage overlap between repertoires, the number of shared unique clonotypes was divided by the size of the smaller repertoire. RTK rarefaction, the Chao1 estimator, and Recon v2.1 estimates of unobserved clonotypes were used to assess repertoire richness. Generation probabilities were computed with OLGA for all TCRbeta clonotypes obtained by the gDNA method from a few donors. TCRdb's version of the immuneACCESS table is confined to in-frame rearrangements and falls short of the full clone set. An unresolved V gene accounts for under half of the shortfall where checked; the remainder is of unknown origin. V, J and clone size are those of that table, while D and trimming were read from the DNA. The sample data list fewer than 3 million clones, and around 90% of these were observed just once. The leading ten clones occupy roughly 0.34% of the sample.

Healthy HIV-negative adults with no recently reported acute infections or vaccinations were included as donors. Only Caucasian adults living in Nashville, Tennessee, USA were represented among the donors. CD4+ T cells were enriched through magnetic negative selection, after which naive cells were positively selected on CD45RA and the remaining negative fraction served as the memory subset. Blood was collected by leukapheresis, and PBMCs were isolated by Ficoll-Histopaque density gradient centrifugation and then cryopreserved in liquid nitrogen vapor phase. Analytical flow cytometry was used to check the purity and quantity of each magnetically sorted T cell population. From each sorted fraction, genomic DNA was isolated and quantified by UV absorbance on a Nanodrop 2000c.

The TCR originated in a man between 18 and 35 years old in good health. Some clones in this sample may be carry-over from other donors' samples. The rearranged chain carries TRBV7-6 and TRBJ2-7; D gene: possibly TRBD2, on 6 matching bases. The specimen sequenced was naive CD4+ T cells from PBMCs. The sample's cell subset or site label, in plain terms: CD45RA+ positively selected. The nucleotide sequence reads TGTGCCAGCAGCTCTGGACCCGCAGCGGGCGAGCAGTACTTC. Translated, it gives CASSSGPAAGEQYF.